Sequencing of this TCR beta chain was carried out in a study of T cells in localized non-small cell lung cancer. The study, taken as a whole, reports: The greatest T cell clonality was found in uninvolved adjacent lung (higher than in tumor).

For this clone: What it recognizes is unknown.

CDR3 length: 13 residues. The ends were cut back, 2 bases at V and 2 bases at J, with 6 bases in the middle. Germline V gene data show CDR1 as SGHKS and CDR2 as YYEKEE (reference sequence). The protocol was immunoSEQ multiplex PCR, while the TCRdb copy is restricted to in-frame clones and leaves out a portion. Of 45,000 to 60,000 clones in the sample, about 88% are singletons; the top ten hold 2% to 3%. The receptor's source is a man aged 40 to 75 with stage II lung adenocarcinoma. The V gene is TRBV5-5, the J gene TRBJ2-3, with D uncertain. The source was PBMCs, collected before any cancer treatment. The CDR3 here is CASSLTVTDTQYF. The CDR3 DNA is TGTGCCAGCAGCTTAACGGTCACAGATACGCAGTATTTT.